Below are 2 T cell receptor beta chains sequenced from a single sample in a study of response to subunit inactivated influenza vaccine. TCRdb fed the RT-PCR reads into MiXCR, producing one record per CDR3 protein. The sample consists of 500,000 to 550,000 distinct CDR3 sequences, approximately 7.3% of them appearing once. The sequences come from PBMCs from blood, collected around 2 years after vaccination. The receptors stem from a man between 50 and 69 years old who received an inactivated influenza vaccine.

This clonotype was observed at least ten times. The chain has TRBV18 and TRBJ2-1; perhaps TRBD1 as D (6 bases). Germline CDR1 KGHSH, CDR2 LQKENI. CDR3 size: 13 residues. Trimming shortened V by 3 bases and J by 10 bases, and 13 bases separated the two germline ends. CDR3 sequence reads: CASSPTLQGEQFF. The CDR3 DNA reads TGTGCCAGCTCACCGACGCTTCAGGGGGAGCAGTTCTTC.

J is TRBJ1-3 and V is TRBV28, with D perhaps TRBD1 (5 bases). Trimming took 5 bases from V and 3 from J, leaving 11 bases between them. CDR1 and CDR2 (germline): MDHEN, SYDVKM. The CDR3 spans 14 residues. As DNA, the CDR3 is TGTGCCAGCAGTCCCGGGGCAGGTGGAAACACCATATATTTT. The encoded protein is CASSPGAGGNTIYF.